This entry concerns a single T cell receptor (beta chain). This clone was detected only a few times. Its antigen remains unidentified. Base-call qualities are not available, and no considerably larger clone is one nucleotide away. This record belongs to a study of blood T cell repertoires in COVID-19 (TCRdb year 2020). About the investigation overall: Collaborator samples came from the United States, Italy and Spain and covered acute and convalescent phases of COVID-19. The material from the prospective study consisted of cDNA or gDNA derived from T cells, B-cell-depleted T cells, or PBMCs. Deeply sampled blood TCRbeta repertoires from subjects exposed to, actively infected with, or recovered from COVID-19 were included in the dataset. The repertoires were made available in a free public database intended to serve as a resource for research on the immune response to SARS-CoV-2. The samples were drawn from the first 160 participants of the ongoing ImmuneRACE study and from about 1,200 subjects provided by 6 global collaborators. The sample metadata nearly always contained a de-identified subject ID, COVID-19 status, age in years and sex. Where available, HLA class I and class II types were obtained from metadata supplied by the sample provider rather than from assay-based typing.

The immunoSEQ Assay, a bias-controlled multiplex PCR, was used to amplify TCRbeta CDR3 regions from genomic DNA. The authors' analysis ran thus. Nucleated cell counts per sample were estimated from amplification of reference gene primers within the assay. To quantify the absolute abundance of each unique TCRbeta CDR3 rearrangement, sequence reads were collapsed and filtered. For each sample, productive Simpson clonality was calculated by taking the square root of Simpson's diversity index across productive rearrangements. This is the immuneACCESS table as TCRdb keeps it, with only in-frame sequences that have V and J called. A part of the clones is gone; compared with another copy, unresolved V genes explain less than half, and the rest is unexplained. V and J calls and clone size come straight from that table; D and trimming were deduced from the DNA. This sample has around 300,000 clones in its table, and about 90% of those were observed once. Together, the top ten hold under 6% of the sample.

Broader findings and caveats from the paper: The amount of clinical and demographic metadata varied by source and participant and was provided uncurated.

Participants in the prospective study were enrolled through a virtual design, were aged roughly 18 to 90 years, and lived in approximately 25 United States geographic areas. In the prospective study, participants were assigned to cohorts based on the clinical history participants reported in a screening survey and a study questionnaire. Recovered participants in ImmuneRACE Cohort 3 were defined by two consecutive negative NP/OP PCR tests, clearance by a healthcare professional, or resolution of symptoms. In the prospective study, whole blood, serum and a nasopharyngeal or oropharyngeal swab were collected from each participant by mobile phlebotomists. Additional blood draws and questionnaires over a roughly two-month period could optionally be provided by prospective study participants. Blood samples from the prospective study were shipped frozen or at room temperature prior to DNA extraction.

Sample: PBMCs or T cells enriched from blood (not recorded which). The TCR was taken from a man aged 25 to 45 who had recovered from COVID-19.

The CDR3 corresponds to CASNMDRAFGGTQYF. The nucleotide sequence reads as follows: TGTGCCAGCAATATGGACAGGGCCTTCGGGGGGACCCAGTACTTC. The chain is encoded by TRBV5-4 joined to TRBJ2-5; 8 middle bases align to TRBD1. Compared with germline, V lacks 6 bases and J lacks 7 bases; bases without a gene match: 14. Taken from cysteine to phenylalanine, the CDR3 has 15 residues. CDR3 DNA is the only sequence kept; it has 45 bases, read in frame from the first base. CDR1 and CDR2 (SGHNT, YYREEE) derive from the germline V gene (reference sequence).